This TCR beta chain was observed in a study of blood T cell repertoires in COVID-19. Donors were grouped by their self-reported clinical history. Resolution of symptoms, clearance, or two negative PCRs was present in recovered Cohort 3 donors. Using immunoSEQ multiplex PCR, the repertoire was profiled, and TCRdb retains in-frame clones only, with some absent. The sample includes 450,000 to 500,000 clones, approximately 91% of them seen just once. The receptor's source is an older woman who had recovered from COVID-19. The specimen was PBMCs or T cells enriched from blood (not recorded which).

The CDR3 DNA is TGTGCCAGCAGTTTCCCTACTAGCGGGGGGGCCGTGGGGAATGAGCAGTTCTTC. It encodes CASSFPTSGGAVGNEQFF. The chain has TRBV7-9 and TRBJ2-1, with 13 bases lining up with TRBD2. CDR3 length: 18 residues. The V segment lost 6 bases and the J segment 7 bases; nucleotides outside the gene matches: 15. From germline, CDR1 is SEHNR and CDR2 FQNEAQ (reference sequence).